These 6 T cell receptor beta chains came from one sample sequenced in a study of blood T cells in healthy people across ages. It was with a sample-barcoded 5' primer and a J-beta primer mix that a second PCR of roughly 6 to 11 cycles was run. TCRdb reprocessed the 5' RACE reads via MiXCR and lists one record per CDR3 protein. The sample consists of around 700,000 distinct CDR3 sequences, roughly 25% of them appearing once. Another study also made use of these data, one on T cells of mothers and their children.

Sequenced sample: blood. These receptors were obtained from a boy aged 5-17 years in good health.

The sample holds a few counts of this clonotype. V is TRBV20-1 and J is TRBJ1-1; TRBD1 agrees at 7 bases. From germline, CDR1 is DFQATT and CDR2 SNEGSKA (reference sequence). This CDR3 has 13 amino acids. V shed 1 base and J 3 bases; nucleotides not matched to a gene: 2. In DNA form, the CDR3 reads TGCAGTGCTAGAGCCAGGGGGGACACTGAAGCTTTCTTT. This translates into CSARARGDTEAFF.

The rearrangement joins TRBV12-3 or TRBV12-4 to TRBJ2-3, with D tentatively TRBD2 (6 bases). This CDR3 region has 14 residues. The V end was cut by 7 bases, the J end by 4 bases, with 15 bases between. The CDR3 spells CASIIGGIADTQYF. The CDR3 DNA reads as TGTGCCAGCATCATCGGGGGTATCGCAGATACGCAGTATTTT.

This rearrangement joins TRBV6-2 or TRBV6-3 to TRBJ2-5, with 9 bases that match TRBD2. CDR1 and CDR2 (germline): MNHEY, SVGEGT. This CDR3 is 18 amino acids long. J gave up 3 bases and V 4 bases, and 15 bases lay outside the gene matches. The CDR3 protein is CASSFPRQFIAGEETQYF. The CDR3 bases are TGTGCCAGCAGTTTTCCCCGACAGTTTATAGCGGGGGAAGAGACCCAGTACTTC.

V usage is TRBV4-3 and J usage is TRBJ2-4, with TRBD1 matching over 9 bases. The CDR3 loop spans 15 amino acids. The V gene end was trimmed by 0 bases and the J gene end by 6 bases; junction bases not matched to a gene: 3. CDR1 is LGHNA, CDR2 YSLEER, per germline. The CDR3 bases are TGCGCCAGCAGCCAAGACCACAGGGGGCTAAACATTCAGTACTTC. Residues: CASSQDHRGLNIQYF.

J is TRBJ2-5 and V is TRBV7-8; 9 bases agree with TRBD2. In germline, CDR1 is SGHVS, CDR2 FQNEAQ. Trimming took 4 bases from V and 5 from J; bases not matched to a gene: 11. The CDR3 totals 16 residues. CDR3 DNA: TGTGCCAGCAGCTCGACTGGCGGGGGGGCTGGGGAGACCCAGTACTTC. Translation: CASSSTGGGAGETQYF.

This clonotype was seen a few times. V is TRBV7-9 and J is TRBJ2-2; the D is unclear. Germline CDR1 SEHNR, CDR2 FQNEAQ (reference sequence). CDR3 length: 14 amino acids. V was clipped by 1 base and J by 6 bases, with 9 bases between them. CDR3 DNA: TGTGCCAGCAGCTTAGTTTCCGTCGCCGGGGAGCTGTTTTTT. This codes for CASSLVSVAGELFF. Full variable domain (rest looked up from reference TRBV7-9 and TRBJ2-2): DTGVSQNPRHKITKRGQNVTFRCDPISEHNRLYWYRQTLGQGPEFLTYFQNEAQLEKSRLLSDRFSAERPKGSFSTLEIQRTEQGDSAMYLCASSLVSVAGELFFGEGSRLTVL.